This T cell receptor (beta chain) came from a study of coeliac disease. Germline CDR1 is SGHVS and CDR2 is FNYEAQ. V lost 1 base, J lost 0 bases, and 13 bases lay in between. The CDR3 covers 16 residues. Using immunoSEQ multiplex PCR, the repertoire was profiled, and TCRdb retains in-frame clones only, with some absent. The top ten hold under 6% of the sample, which has 3,000 to 5,000 clones, around 63% seen once. One frozen roughly 510,000-cell aliquot per fraction was sequenced. Sequencing input: lymphocytes from the gut lamina propria. V is TRBV7-6 and J is TRBJ2-7, with a tentative D call TRBD2 (6 bases). This clonotype was sampled from a man in his 70s without celiac disease. The CDR3 DNA sequence: TGTGCCAGCAGCTTAGGAAATCGGGGGAGCTCCTACGAGCAGTACTTC. Its protein product is CASSLGNRGSSYEQYF. Looking up the rest from reference TRBV7-6 and TRBJ2-7 gives the full variable domain: GAGVSQSPRYKVTKRGQDVALRCDPISGHVSLYWYRQALGQGPEFLTYFNYEAQQDKSGLPNDRFSAERPEGSISTLTIQRTEQRDSAMYRCASSLGNRGSSYEQYFGPGTRLTVT.